This passage covers 26 T cell receptor beta chains from one sample sequenced in a study of T cells in Graves' hyperthyroidism and ophthalmopathy. TCR beta CDR3 sequences were amplified from RNA transcripts. Researchers ran a first-round RT-PCR on the TCR CDR3 using the HTBI primer set. Each CDR3 protein is one row after TCRdb ran MiXCR on the multiplex PCR reads. The sample lists about 740,000 distinct CDR3 sequences, about 15% seen once, with about 10% in the top ten. Input material: blood. Source of these receptors: a woman aged 18-29 years with Graves' hyperthyroidism.

This clonotype was seen only a few times. The chain employs TRBV6-2 or TRBV6-3 and TRBJ2-5, with TRBD1 matching over 7 bases. The J segment lost 3 bases and the V segment lost 4 bases, leaving 5 bases of the junction unmatched. The CDR3 loop spans 14 amino acids. Germline V CDR1 and CDR2: MNHEY, SVGEGT. CDR3 coding DNA: TGTGCCAGCAGTTCTTGGGACAGCAAAGAGACCCAGTACTTC. This codes for CASSSWDSKETQYF.

This clonotype has just a few counts. The chain couples TRBV4-3 to TRBJ1-4, with TRBD1 matching 7 bases. Trimming took 5 bases from V and 1 from J; bases not matched to a gene: 4. This CDR3 has 15 residues. Germline CDR1 and CDR2: LGHNA and YSLEER. The CDR3 region has the DNA TGCGCCAGCAGCATGACAGGGAGAACTAATGAAAAACTGTTTTTT. Protein sequence: CASSMTGRTNEKLFF.

This clonotype was recorded at least ten times. The chain carries TRBV20-1 and TRBJ2-2; maybe TRBD2 (6 bases). Germline V gene data show CDR1 as DFQATT and CDR2 as SNEGSKA (reference sequence). V was clipped by 1 base and J by 4 bases, with 13 bases between them. This CDR3 is built from 15 residues. DNA for the CDR3: TGCAGTGCTAGAGGGGGCGGGAAGGCCACCGGGGAGCTGTTTTTT. Translated, it gives CSARGGGKATGELFF.

In regard to this clonotype: A read error may explain this, as a much larger clone is one base away. The rearrangement joins TRBV18 to TRBJ2-7; D possibly matches TRBD1 or TRBD2 (6 bases each). V was shortened by 8 bases and J by 5 bases, with 25 bases between the two germline ends. The CDR3 has 16 amino acids. CDR1 and CDR2 (germline): KGHSH, LQKENI. The CDR3 loop is CASAPRQVGTFHEQYF. Written as DNA, the CDR3 is TGTGCCAGCGCTCCAAGACAGGTGGGGACTTTCCACGAGCAGTACTTC.

This chain connects TRBV18 to TRBJ2-5; no firm D call. CDR3 length: 17 residues. V was clipped by 2 bases and J by 0 bases, with 16 bases between them. CDR1 is KGHSH, CDR2 LQKENI, per germline. This CDR3 is CASSPVGNPWYQETQYF. DNA for the CDR3: TGTGCCAGCTCACCAGTAGGTAACCCTTGGTACCAAGAGACCCAGTACTTC.

This clonotype showed up many times. The gene calls are TRBV2 and TRBJ1-5, with D possibly being TRBD1 (5 bases). The germline V gene encodes CDR1 SNHLY and CDR2 FYNNEI. The CDR3 sequence is 18 residues long. Trimming stripped 6 bases from V and 3 bases from J, with 24 bases between. This chain's CDR3 is CASSLLSRGAGDNQPQHF. The CDR3 region has the DNA TGTGCCAGCAGCCTACTATCGAGAGGGGCCGGTGACAATCAGCCCCAGCATTTT. Using reference TRBV2 and TRBJ1-5 for the parts outside the CDR3, the full variable domain is EPEVTQTPSHQVTQMGQEVILRCVPISNHLYFYWYRQILGQKVEFLVSFYNNEISEKSEIFDDQFSVERPDGSNFTLKIRSTKLEDSAMYFCASSLLSRGAGDNQPQHFGDGTRLSIL.

This clonotype has a count of ten or more. The chain uses TRBV5-1 and TRBJ2-7; D ambiguous. The germline V gene encodes CDR1 SGHRS and CDR2 YFSETQ. The V end was cut by 0 bases, the J end by 5 bases, with 15 bases between. This CDR3 region has 15 residues. CDR3 nucleotides: TGCGCCAGCAGCTTGGAACCCAAACTGTTGCACGAGCAGTACTTC. Translation gives CASSLEPKLLHEQYF.

This clonotype was seen ten or more times. CDR3 sequence: CASSRQGSQNTEAFF. In DNA form, the CDR3 reads TGTGCCAGCAGTCGACAGGGGAGTCAGAACACTGAAGCTTTCTTT. This chain connects TRBV2 to TRBJ1-1; 8 nucleotides match TRBD1. Germline V gene data show CDR1 as SNHLY and CDR2 as FYNNEI. Unmatched junction bases numbered 6, after V lost 5 bases and J lost 1 base. The length of the CDR3 is 15 residues.

This clonotype occurred many times. The rearrangement links TRBV27 to TRBJ2-1; 7 nucleotides agree with TRBD2. Germline V gene lookup returns CDR1 MNHEY and CDR2 SMNVEV (reference sequence). There are 16 residues in the CDR3. V lost 3 bases, J lost 6 bases, and 11 bases stayed unmatched. The CDR3 bases are TGTGCCAGCAGTTTTGGACTAGTCACCCCTGGCAATGAGCAGTTCTTC. It specifies CASSFGLVTPGNEQFF.

The chain combines TRBV7-2 with TRBJ2-7; a possible D gene is TRBD1 (6 bases). The CDR3 totals 13 residues. Trimming cost V 3 bases and J 2 bases, with 8 bases left between them. Germline V gene data show CDR1 as SGHTA and CDR2 as FQGNSA. The CDR3 here is CASSLGHPYEQYF. CDR3 nucleotide sequence: TGTGCCAGCAGCTTGGGACACCCCTACGAGCAGTACTTC.

There are many counts of this clonotype. This rearrangement joins TRBV7-3 to TRBJ2-3, with D tentatively TRBD2 (5 bases). The CDR3 consists of 13 residues. Trimming removed 4 bases at V and 2 bases at J, with 7 bases between. Germline CDR1 reads SGHTA; CDR2 reads FQGTGA. CDR3: CASSWTLTDTQYF. The CDR3 DNA follows: TGTGCCAGCAGCTGGACTCTCACAGATACGCAGTATTTT.

This clonotype was seen more than once but under ten times. The rearrangement uses TRBV5-8 and TRBJ1-2; 8 bases are a match to TRBD1. The CDR3 has 12 residues. The germline V gene has CDR1 SGHTS and CDR2 YDEGEE. V was pared by 7 bases and J by 6 bases, with 5 bases of the junction left unmatched. As DNA, the CDR3 is TGTGCCAGCCGAGGACAGGGACATGGCTACACCTTC. It translates to CASRGQGHGYTF. Supplemented by reference TRBV5-8 and TRBJ1-2, the full variable domain reads EAGVTQSPTHLIKTRGQQATLRCSPISGHTSVYWYQQALGLGLQFLLWYDEGEERNRGNFPPRFSGRQFPNYSSELNVNALELEDSALYLCASRGQGHGYTFGSGTRLTVV.

Only a few counts were recorded for this clonotype. V gene TRBV6-5 combines with J gene TRBJ1-2, with D unclear. The ends were cut back, 1 base at V and 0 bases at J, with 12 bases in the middle. Looked up from germline, CDR1 is MNHEY and CDR2 is SVGAGI. The CDR3 has 16 residues. CDR3: CASSYYLPATNYGYTF. The CDR3 DNA sequence: TGTGCCAGCAGTTACTACCTCCCTGCGACTAACTATGGCTACACCTTC.

About this clonotype: Given a much more abundant clone one base away, this may be a read error. The V and J genes are TRBV7-9 and TRBJ2-7; TRBD1 might be the D (5 bases). The CDR3 covers 15 residues. Germline CDR1 reads SEHNR; CDR2 reads FQNEAQ (reference sequence). Trimming removed 3 bases from V and 5 bases from J, with 17 bases in between. The CDR3 DNA reads TGTGCCAGCAGCTTCGAGGCAGGGTCGCAAAACGAGCAGTACTTC. It translates to CASSFEAGSQNEQYF.

This clonotype showed up just a few times. The chain has TRBV27 and TRBJ2-3; 12 bases agree with TRBD2. Germline V gene sequence: CDR1 MNHEY, CDR2 SMNVEV (reference sequence). V lost 4 bases and J lost 4; bases outside the gene matches: 9. The CDR3 loop spans 17 amino acids. The CDR3 sequence is CASSSLAGGKVPDTQYF. CDR3 DNA: TGTGCCAGCAGTTCCCTAGCGGGAGGGAAGGTCCCAGATACGCAGTATTTT.

The V and J genes are TRBV2 and TRBJ1-5, with 8 bases fitting TRBD1. V shed 6 bases and J 2 bases; nucleotides not matched to a gene: 6. CDR1 SNHLY and CDR2 FYNNEI come from the germline V gene. The CDR3 consists of 15 residues. CDR3 loop: CASRVGTGGNQPQHF. The CDR3 nucleotides read TGTGCCAGCAGAGTAGGGACAGGCGGCAATCAGCCCCAGCATTTT.

The V gene is TRBV9, the J gene TRBJ2-3; 7 nucleotides align to TRBD2. This CDR3 has 15 residues. The V and J ends lost 6 bases and 5 bases, in that order; junction bases with no gene match: 12. Per the germline V gene, CDR1 is SGDLS and CDR2 is YYNGEE. The CDR3 protein is CASTFRAGLGDTQYF. The DNA for the CDR3 is TGTGCCAGCACCTTCCGAGCGGGACTTGGAGATACGCAGTATTTT.

The sample holds many counts of this clonotype. The rearrangement uses TRBV18 and TRBJ2-7; 7 nucleotides match TRBD1. This CDR3 contains 14 residues. J lost 2 bases, V lost 4 bases, and 5 bases had no gene match. Germline lookup yields CDR1 KGHSH and CDR2 LQKENI. This CDR3 is CASSHRDRPYEQYF. In DNA, the CDR3 is TGTGCCAGCTCACACCGGGACAGACCCTACGAGCAGTACTTC.

This clonotype was seen repeatedly, ten times or more. The V gene is TRBV5-1, the J gene TRBJ2-1; a weak D match, TRBD1 (6 bases). The CDR3 is 17 residues long. Trimming cost V 1 base and J 0 bases, with 14 bases left between them. Germline V gives CDR1 SGHRS, CDR2 YFSETQ. The chain's CDR3 is CASSLWGPESSYNEQFF. The CDR3 region has the DNA TGCGCCAGCAGCTTGTGGGGGCCCGAGAGCTCCTACAATGAGCAGTTCTTC.

This clonotype was recorded many times. The rearrangement links TRBV30 to TRBJ2-1; 8 nucleotides line up with TRBD2. V shed 6 bases and J 4 bases; nucleotides not matched to a gene: 8. From germline, CDR1 is GTSNPN and CDR2 SVGIG (reference sequence). This CDR3 is 14 amino acids long. The CDR3 is CACHLAGRYNEQFF. In DNA, the CDR3 is TGTGCCTGTCACTTAGCGGGACGGTACAATGAGCAGTTCTTC.

There are a few counts of this clonotype. J is TRBJ2-4 and V is TRBV11-2; D uncertain. Trimming pared 0 bases from V and 1 base from J, leaving 13 bases between. The germline V gene encodes CDR1 SGHAT and CDR2 FQNNGV. The CDR3 runs to 17 residues. CDR3 protein: CASSLEERPKAKNIQYF. For the CDR3, the DNA is TGTGCCAGCAGCTTAGAGGAGCGCCCCAAGGCCAAAAACATTCAGTACTTC.

The rearrangement joins TRBV19 to TRBJ1-1; D remains ambiguous. The germline V and J ends were trimmed by 4 bases and 4 bases, with 7 bases remaining between them. Germline CDR1 reads LNHDA; CDR2 reads SQIVND (reference sequence). This CDR3 is built from 12 residues. CDR3 residues: CASSNGPTEAFF. CDR3 nucleotide sequence: TGTGCCAGTAGTAACGGCCCCACTGAAGCTTTCTTT.

In this sample, this clonotype turned up many times. J is TRBJ2-4 and V is TRBV11-2, with D possibly being TRBD1 (5 bases). Trimming stripped 4 bases from V and 8 bases from J, with 15 bases between. Germline values: CDR1 SGHAT, CDR2 FQNNGV. The CDR3 extends over 14 amino acids. CDR3 in DNA: TGTGCCAGCAGCTACCAACAGGAGACGGACATTCAGTACTTC. Translating gives CASSYQQETDIQYF.

This clonotype was seen at least ten times. The rearrangement links TRBV7-8 to TRBJ2-1, with D possibly matching TRBD2 (5 bases). This CDR3 spans 16 amino acids. V dropped 4 bases and J dropped 5 bases, with 18 bases sitting between them. Germline CDR1 SGHVS, CDR2 FQNEAQ. For the CDR3, the DNA is TGTGCCAGCAGCTACCCCGGGCTAGGAGGCGACAATGAGCAGTTCTTC. Protein sequence: CASSYPGLGGDNEQFF.

The rearrangement uses TRBV9 and TRBJ2-3; no definite D call. The CDR3 length is 14 residues. Per the germline V gene, CDR1 is SGDLS and CDR2 is YYNGEE. V lost 4 bases and J 3 bases, leaving 12 bases between the germline ends. CDR3 nucleotide sequence: TGTGCCAGCAGCCTCGAAAGTAGGACAGATACGCAGTATTTT. As protein: CASSLESRTDTQYF.

This clonotype was found many times. CDR3 sequence: CASSHIAGGWSTYEQYF. Here the CDR3 DNA reads TGTGCCAGCAGCCATATAGCGGGAGGTTGGAGCACCTACGAGCAGTACTTC. The genes are TRBV7-8 and TRBJ2-7, with TRBD2 identical over 10 bases. The J segment lost 2 bases and the V segment lost 5 bases, leaving 12 bases of the junction unmatched. Germline V gene lookup returns CDR1 SGHVS and CDR2 FQNEAQ. The CDR3 is made up of 17 amino acids.